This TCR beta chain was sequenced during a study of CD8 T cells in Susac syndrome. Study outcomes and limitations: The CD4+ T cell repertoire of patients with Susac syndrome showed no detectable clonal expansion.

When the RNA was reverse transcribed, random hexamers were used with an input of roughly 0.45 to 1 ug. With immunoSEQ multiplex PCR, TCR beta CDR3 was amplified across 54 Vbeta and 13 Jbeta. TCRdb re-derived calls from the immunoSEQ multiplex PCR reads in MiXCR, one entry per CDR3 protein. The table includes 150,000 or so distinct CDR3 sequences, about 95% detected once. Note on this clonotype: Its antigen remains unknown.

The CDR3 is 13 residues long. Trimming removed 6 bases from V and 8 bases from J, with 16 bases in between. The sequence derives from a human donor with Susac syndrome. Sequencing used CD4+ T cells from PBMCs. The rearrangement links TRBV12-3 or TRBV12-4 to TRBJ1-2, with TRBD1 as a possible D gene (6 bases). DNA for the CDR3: TGTGCCAGCAGGCAGACAGGACGAGGCGGCTACACCTTC. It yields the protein CASRQTGRGGYTF.